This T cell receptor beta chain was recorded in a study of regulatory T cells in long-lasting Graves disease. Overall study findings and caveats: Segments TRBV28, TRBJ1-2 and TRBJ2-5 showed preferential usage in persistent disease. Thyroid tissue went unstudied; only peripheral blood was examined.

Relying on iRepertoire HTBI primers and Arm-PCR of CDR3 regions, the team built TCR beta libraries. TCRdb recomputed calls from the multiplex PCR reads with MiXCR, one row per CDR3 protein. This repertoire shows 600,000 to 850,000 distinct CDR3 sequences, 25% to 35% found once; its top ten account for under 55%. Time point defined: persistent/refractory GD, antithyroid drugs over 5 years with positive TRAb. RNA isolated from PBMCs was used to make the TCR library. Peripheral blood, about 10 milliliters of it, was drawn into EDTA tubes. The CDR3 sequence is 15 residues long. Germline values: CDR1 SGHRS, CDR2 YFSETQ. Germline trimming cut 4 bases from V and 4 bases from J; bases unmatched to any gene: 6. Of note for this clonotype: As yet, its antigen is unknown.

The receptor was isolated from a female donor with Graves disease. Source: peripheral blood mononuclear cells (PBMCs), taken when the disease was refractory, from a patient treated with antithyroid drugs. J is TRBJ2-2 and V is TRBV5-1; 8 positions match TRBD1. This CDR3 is CASSARTGITGELFF. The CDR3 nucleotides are TGCGCCAGCAGCGCCCGGACAGGGATCACCGGGGAGCTGTTTTTT. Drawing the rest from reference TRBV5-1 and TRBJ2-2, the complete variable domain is KAGVTQTPRYLIKTRGQQVTLSCSPISGHRSVSWYQQTPGQGLQFLFEYFSETQRNKGNFPGRFSGRQFSNSRSEMNVSTLELGDSALYLCASSARTGITGELFFGEGSRLTVL.